The sequence of this T cell receptor (beta chain) was determined in a study of monozygotic twins with inflammatory bowel disease. The study, taken as a whole, reports: A lone strong IBD-associated signal or clonotype found no support.

Germline assignment: CDR1 MDHEN and CDR2 SYDVKM. This CDR3 has 18 amino acids. Whole blood, unsorted for T cells, was the source of total RNA. Each TCR library consumed 3,000 to 3,500 ng of total RNA. From the 5' RACE reads, TCRdb lists one entry per CDR3 protein and no DNA. This repertoire includes about 160,000 distinct CDR3 sequences. To note about this clonotype: Antigen: not known.

This clonotype was obtained from a human donor with ulcerative colitis or Crohn's disease, or a healthy co-twin of an affected twin (not recorded which). Material for sequencing was blood. The rearrangement links TRBV28 to TRBJ1-5; TCRdb's D call, TRBD1, is unchecked because there is no DNA. The CDR3 loop reads CASRVEGQWIDDNQPQHF.